The source of this T cell receptor (beta chain) is a study of cytomegalovirus exposure and HLA in healthy donors. Study-level findings and limits: Presence/absence analyses rested on an assumption that sequencing depth was roughly uniform across donors.

For this clone: Its cognate antigen is unknown.

PCR was performed using 60 Vbeta and 13 Jbeta primers. Generated by immunoSEQ multiplex PCR, the TCRdb table keeps only in-frame clones and is missing some. The sample includes about 150,000 clones, approximately 74% of them seen just once. The CDR3 length is 12 residues. Trimming removed 11 bases at V and 4 bases at J, with 11 bases between. Germline CDR1 reads ENHRY; CDR2 reads SYGVKD. This chain connects TRBV10-3 to TRBJ2-2; D gene unclear. Sequencing was done on a sample of PBMCs. The receptor was isolated from a man younger than 30 in good health and CMV-seronegative. This chain's CDR3 is CAPALSTGELFF. CDR3 DNA sequence: TGTGCCCCCGCATTGAGCACCGGGGAGCTGTTTTTT.